The TCR beta chain described here comes from a study of cytomegalovirus exposure and HLA in healthy donors. Overall study results and limits: Most sequenced TCRs were rare (though some public TCRs occurred in many donors). Across donors, sequencing depth was assumed by presence/absence analyses to be roughly uniform.

Per the germline V gene, CDR1 is MNHEY and CDR2 is SVGAGI. V shed 7 bases and J shed 0 bases, with 12 bases lying between them. The CDR3 contains 14 residues. The PCR had 60 Vbeta and 13 Jbeta primers. The data were produced by immunoSEQ multiplex PCR, yet TCRdb's version contains in-frame clones alone and is incomplete. The sample includes fewer than 110,000 clones, 60% to 80% seen only once; the top ten take roughly 2%. Comment on this clone: Its target is not known.

This chain joins TRBV6-5 and TRBJ1-1, with TRBD1 as a possible D gene (6 bases). Sequencing was carried out using PBMCs. The origin of this receptor is a man between 18 and 29 years old in good health and CMV-seronegative. In nucleotides, the CDR3 is TGTGCCAGCACTAAGACAGGTATGAACACTGAAGCTTTCTTT. Translating gives CASTKTGMNTEAFF.